A selection of T cell receptor beta chains follows, all from one sample in a study of monozygotic twins with inflammatory bowel disease. TCRdb re-called the 5' RACE reads; one entry per CDR3 protein, DNA not given. The specimen's table records tens of thousands of distinct CDR3 sequences. Sequences were obtained from blood. The receptors shown here come from a human donor with ulcerative colitis or Crohn's disease, or a healthy co-twin of an affected twin (not recorded which). CDR3s include the opening cysteine and the closing phenylalanine or tryptophan.

j_gene,v_gene,len,CDR3aa
TRBJ2-1,TRBV5-1,14,CASSGTGTYNEQFF
TRBJ2-3,TRBV5-4,18,CASSLGFGPRAGTDTQYF
TRBJ1-5,TRBV20-1,13,CSARSDSNQPQHF
TRBJ1-1,TRBV12-3/TRBV12-4,16,CASRNRDSTFGTEAFF
TRBJ1-6,TRBV7-8,13,CASSLERVSPLHF
TRBJ2-7,TRBV20-1,15,CSASGTGKLVYEQYF
TRBJ2-7,TRBV5-1,14,CASSWRQGASEQYF
TRBJ2-7,TRBV28,11,CASEGQYEQYF
TRBJ2-2,TRBV4-2,15,CASSQDSGFTGELFF
TRBJ2-4,TRBV18,13,CASCGVDMDIQYF
TRBJ1-2,TRBV5-1,13,CASSPGPPVGYTF
TRBJ1-2,TRBV20-1,14,CSARGSGGNYGYTF
TRBJ1-2,TRBV5-6,16,CASSPRTGTTNYGYTF
TRBJ2-7,TRBV10-2,14,CASRIPQSSYEQYF
TRBJ2-1,TRBV12-3/TRBV12-4,13,CASSYGSYNEQFF
TRBJ1-2,TRBV7-2,14,CASIPGQRLYGYTF
TRBJ1-6,TRBV3-1,13,CASSQDYTAPLHF
TRBJ2-3,TRBV14,22,CASSQKTSRWSLKETSTDTQYF
TRBJ1-2,TRBV6-1,12,CASGNLGYGYTF
TRBJ1-3,TRBV5-1,13,CASRFRYRNTIYF
TRBJ1-6,TRBV12-3/TRBV12-4,14,CASSFWDVGSPLHF
TRBJ2-7,TRBV9,15,CASSRGQGQSYEQYF
TRBJ1-5,TRBV10-2,14,CASSEFGWGQPQHF
TRBJ2-1,TRBV2,16,CASRASGSSSYNEQFF
TRBJ2-4,TRBV6-2/TRBV6-3,11,CASSPRDIQYF
TRBJ2-2,TRBV7-8,12,CASTLNTGELFF
TRBJ1-2,TRBV5-6,13,CASSYRRNYGYTF
TRBJ1-5,TRBV7-2,16,CASSLGGQGAGQPQHF